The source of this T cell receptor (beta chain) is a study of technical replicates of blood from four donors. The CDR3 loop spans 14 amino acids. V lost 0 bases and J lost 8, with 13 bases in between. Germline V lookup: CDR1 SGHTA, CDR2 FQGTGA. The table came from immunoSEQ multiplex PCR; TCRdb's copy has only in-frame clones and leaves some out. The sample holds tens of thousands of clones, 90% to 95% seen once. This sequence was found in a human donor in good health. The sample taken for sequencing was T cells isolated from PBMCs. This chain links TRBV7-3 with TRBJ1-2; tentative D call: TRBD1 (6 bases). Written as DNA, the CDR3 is TGTGCCAGCAGCTTAACCGGACCGGGGGGCGGCTACACCTTC. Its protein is CASSLTGPGGGYTF. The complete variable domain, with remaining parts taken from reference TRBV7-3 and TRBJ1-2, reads GAGVSQTPSNKVTEKGKYVELRCDPISGHTALYWYRQSLGQGPEFLIYFQGTGAADDSGLPNDRFFAVRPEGSVSTLKIQRTERGDSAVYLCASSLTGPGGGYTFGSGTRLTVV.